These T cell receptor beta chains were read from a single sample in a study of regulatory T cells in long-lasting Graves disease. Via MiXCR, TCRdb re-called the multiplex PCR reads, giving one row per CDR3 protein. This sample has 360,000 or so distinct CDR3 sequences, with roughly 24% found just once. Here the sequenced sample was peripheral blood mononuclear cells (PBMCs), taken when the disease was refractory, from a patient treated with antithyroid drugs. These receptors were taken from a woman in her thirties or forties with Graves disease. Both conserved end residues are part of each CDR3. The D gene is left open where the match is weak. Rows may omit the clone size; those that give it use once, few, many or a size class.

V,D,J,size,DNA,CDR3
TRBV2,.,TRBJ1-6,many,TGTGCCAGCAGTGAACGATTAGGGGTCAATTCACCCCTCCACTTT,CASSERLGVNSPLHF
TRBV11-3,TRBD2,TRBJ2-3,once,TGTGCCAGCAGATATGGACTAGCGGTTAGCACAGATACGCAGTATTTT,CASRYGLAVSTDTQYF
TRBV5-1,TRBD2,TRBJ2-1,.,TGCGCCAGCAGCTCCACAAGAGCGGGAGGGCCAAGTGAGCAGTTCTTC,CASSSTRAGGPSEQFF
TRBV28,TRBD2,TRBJ2-1,few,TGTGCCAGCAGTCGCAGCGGGGTCTCCTACAATGAGCAGTTCTTC,CASSRSGVSYNEQFF
TRBV4-1,.,TRBJ2-2,.,TGCGCCAGCAGCCTTGCCGGCATACTCACCGGGGAGCTGTTTTTT,CASSLAGILTGELFF
TRBV2,.,TRBJ2-5,many,TGTGCCAGCATAGGGCGGAGCACCCGGATTTGGACCCAGTACTTC,CASIGRSTRIWTQYF
TRBV7-9,TRBD1,TRBJ1-5,.,TGTGCCAGCAGCTTAGGACAGGGGGCCGGCAATCAGCCCCAGCATTTT,CASSLGQGAGNQPQHF
TRBV28,.,TRBJ2-5,.,TGTGCCAGCCGCCCAACTAGATTCGAGGCCCAGTACTTC,CASRPTRFEAQYF
TRBV5-1,.,TRBJ1-6,many,TGTGCCAGCAGCTTAGGACAGACCAATTCACCCCTCCACTTT,CASSLGQTNSPLHF
TRBV7-9,TRBD2,TRBJ2-1,few,TGTGCCAGCAGTACGTGGACTAGCGGATCCAATGAACAGTTCTTC,CASSTWTSGSNEQFF
TRBV5-1,.,TRBJ2-7,.,TGCGCCAGCAGCTTGTCCCAGTCGGTAGGAGAGCAGTACTTC,CASSLSQSVGEQYF
TRBV5-5,.,TRBJ2-7,.,TGTGCCAGCAGCTTGGGGCTGACGAGCTCCTACGAGCAGTACTTC,CASSLGLTSSYEQYF
TRBV7-9,.,TRBJ1-1,.,TGTGCCAGCAGCGCCCCATTCATGGGGGAGGCTGAAGCTTTCTTT,CASSAPFMGEAEAFF
TRBV19,.,TRBJ1-4,few,TGTGCCAGTAGTTGGGGACCCGGACTGACTAATGAAAAACTGTTTTTT,CASSWGPGLTNEKLFF
TRBV13,.,TRBJ1-1,many,TGTGCCAGCAGCCCTATGGGGCCGAACACTGAAGCTTTCTTT,CASSPMGPNTEAFF
TRBV12-3/TRBV12-4,.,TRBJ2-5,many,TGTGCCAGCAGTTTTTGGGGTCACTCTCTCGAGACCCAGTACTTC,CASSFWGHSLETQYF
TRBV5-5,.,TRBJ1-3,.,TGTGCCAGCAGTTCATTTTGGGGTTCTGGAAACACCATATATTTT,CASSSFWGSGNTIYF
TRBV28,.,TRBJ2-7,many,TGTGCCAGCAGTTTGTCGGGTAGGGGGAGCGGCCAGTACTTC,CASSLSGRGSGQYF
TRBV12-3/TRBV12-4,.,TRBJ1-6,many,TGTGCCAGCAGTTTAGCGCTTCGGGGGGCGAATTCACCCCTCCACTTT,CASSLALRGANSPLHF
TRBV28,.,TRBJ2-7,many,TGTGCCAGCAGTGATCAGGACTACGAGCAGTACTTC,CASSDQDYEQYF
TRBV18,.,TRBJ1-1,.,TGTGCCAGCTCACCGACGGGCCCCCTCACTGAAGCTTTCTTT,CASSPTGPLTEAFF
TRBV6-2/TRBV6-3,TRBD1,TRBJ2-7,few,TGTGCCAGCAGTTACCAAGCGGGCTTATCCCGGACAGGGGGTAACGAGCAGTACTTC,CASSYQAGLSRTGGNEQYF
TRBV2,TRBD1,TRBJ1-2,many,TGTGCCAGCAGTGAGGGACAGAAGACGAGTGGCTACACCTTC,CASSEGQKTSGYTF
TRBV11-3,.,TRBJ2-2,many,TGTGCCAGCAGCTTTAACGGGGAGCTGTTTTTT,CASSFNGELFF
TRBV7-3,TRBD2,TRBJ2-7,many,TGTGCCAGCAGCTTAGAACCAGCGGGGGGAGAGCAGTACTTC,CASSLEPAGGEQYF
TRBV2,TRBD1,TRBJ2-2,many,TGTGCCAGCAGTTCACAGGGGGTCCCCGGGGAGCTGTTTTTT,CASSSQGVPGELFF
TRBV20-1,TRBD2,TRBJ2-5,.,TGCAGCGGTGGAACTAGCGGTAAAGAGACCCAGTACTTC,CSGGTSGKETQYF
TRBV7-3,.,TRBJ2-6,many,TGTGCCAGCAGCTTATCGGACTCTGGGGCCAACGTCCTGACTTTC,CASSLSDSGANVLTF
TRBV16,.,TRBJ2-5,.,TGTGCCAGCAGCCGGCAAGGGAGCCAAGAGACCCAGTACTTC,CASSRQGSQETQYF
TRBV29-1,TRBD1,TRBJ2-2,.,TGCAGCGTTCGGGACAGTGTCCCTAGGGGGGGGGAGCTGTTTTTT,CSVRDSVPRGGELFF
TRBV2,.,TRBJ1-1,many,TGTGCCAGCAGCCCCACCGAGCTCCCGAACACTGAAGCTTTCTTT,CASSPTELPNTEAFF
TRBV20-1,TRBD1,TRBJ2-6,.,TGCAGTGCTAGGGGGACAGCTAGCTCTGGGGCCAACGTCCTGACTTTC,CSARGTASSGANVLTF
TRBV24-1,.,TRBJ2-2,.,TGTGGTCCCACAGAACGGTCCCTGAACACCGGGGAGCTGTTTTTT,CGPTERSLNTGELFF
TRBV28,.,TRBJ2-3,.,TGTGCCAGCAGGCCCCCCAGAGGGGGAAGAGATACGCAGTATTTT,CASRPPRGGRDTQYF
TRBV5-5,TRBD1,TRBJ2-7,.,TGTGCCAGCAGCTTGGCACAGGGGTTACCGATATCCTACGAGCAGTACTTC,CASSLAQGLPISYEQYF